A single sample is the source of the 24 T cell receptor beta chains below, sequenced in a study of T cell responses to AZD1222 COVID-19 vaccine. TCRdb keeps only in-frame clones here, not all; method: immunoSEQ multiplex PCR. The sample records 150,000 or so clones, 85% to 95% being singletons. The sequences come from peripheral blood, collected 28 days after the second AZD1222 dose. Source of these receptors: an adult who received the AZD1222 COVID-19 vaccine.

This chain links TRBV6-4 with TRBJ2-2; no clear D gene. The germline CDR1 and CDR2 sequences are MRHNA and SNTAGT. Deletions cut 2 bases from V and 7 bases from J, with 8 bases between. The CDR3 has 13 residues. The CDR3, as DNA: TGTGCCAGCAGTGACGGATTGGGCGGGGAGCTGTTTTTT. Its protein product is CASSDGLGGELFF.

The chain carries TRBV9 and TRBJ2-1, with 9 positions matching TRBD1. The CDR3 length is 15 residues. V was clipped by 4 bases and J by 4 bases; unmatched bases: 6. CDR1 and CDR2 (germline): SGDLS, YYNGEE. The CDR3, as DNA: TGTGCCAGCAGCCCCGGGACAGGGATGTACAATGAGCAGTTCTTC. It specifies CASSPGTGMYNEQFF.

V is TRBV2 and J is TRBJ2-2; unclear D gene. The CDR3 has 16 amino acids. Germline V gives CDR1 SNHLY, CDR2 FYNNEI. Deletions cut 5 bases from V and 2 bases from J, with 15 bases between. The CDR3 bases are TGTGCCAGCAGTCTGACCCCCTTCTATAACACCGGGGAGCTGTTTTTT. Protein sequence: CASSLTPFYNTGELFF.

The chain is built from TRBV2 and TRBJ2-1; 9 bases align to TRBD2. Germline V gene sequence: CDR1 SNHLY, CDR2 FYNNEI. After removal of 6 bases from V and 7 bases from J, the junction contained 4 bases not matched to a gene. The CDR3 extends over 13 amino acids. The CDR3 loop is CASSRLAENEQFF. The CDR3 DNA reads as TGTGCCAGCAGCCGACTAGCGGAGAATGAGCAGTTCTTC.

This chain joins TRBV4-3 and TRBJ1-1, with D maybe TRBD1 (5 bases). This CDR3 is built from 16 residues. The germline V gene encodes CDR1 LGHNA and CDR2 YSLEER. V lost 0 bases to trimming and J lost 2 bases, with 13 bases between them. The CDR3 region is CASSQDPGTVNTEAFF. In DNA, the CDR3 is TGCGCCAGCAGCCAAGATCCGGGGACGGTTAACACTGAAGCTTTCTTT.

This chain uses TRBV19 with TRBJ2-1; D ambiguous. Germline V gene sequence: CDR1 LNHDA, CDR2 SQIVND (reference sequence). CDR3 length: 14 residues. With 1 base removed from V and 6 bases from J, the gap between germline ends came to 10 bases. The CDR3 DNA sequence: TGTGCCAGTAGTATAGGAGTAGTTTCCAATGAGCAGTTCTTC. It is translated as CASSIGVVSNEQFF.

The rearrangement uses TRBV7-8 and TRBJ2-7; 13 bases are shared with TRBD2. Germline assignment: CDR1 SGHVS and CDR2 FQNEAQ. V gave up 1 base and J gave up 0 bases; unmatched junction bases: 9. The length of the CDR3 is 19 residues. CDR3 nucleotides: TGTGCCAGCAGCTTAGAGGGAACTAGCGGGAGGGTCTCCTCCTACGAGCAGTACTTC. Its protein product is CASSLEGTSGRVSSYEQYF.

This clone was recorded once. This sequence joins TRBV18 and TRBJ1-2; no reliable D call. The CDR3 totals 16 residues. Deletions cut 3 bases from V and 7 bases from J, with 21 bases between. Germline V gene sequence: CDR1 KGHSH, CDR2 LQKENI. The CDR3 nucleotides read TGTGCCAGCTCACCTACCCTTGGCGGGGAATTGGGTGGCTACACCTTC. This gives the protein CASSPTLGGELGGYTF.

The chain uses TRBV6-5 and TRBJ1-1, with D unclear. The CDR3 runs 11 residues. The germline V gene has CDR1 MNHEY and CDR2 SVGAGI. V was clipped by 8 bases and J by 2 bases, with 6 bases between them. The CDR3: CASELNTEAFF. CDR3 in DNA: TGTGCCAGCGAGCTCAACACTGAAGCTTTCTTT.

The gene calls are TRBV30 and TRBJ1-1; D uncertain. Per the germline V gene, CDR1 is GTSNPN and CDR2 is SVGIG (reference sequence). CDR3 length equals 12 residues. V lost 0 bases and J 5 bases, leaving 7 bases between the germline ends. The CDR3 is CAWSVLLTEAFF. The CDR3 bases are TGTGCCTGGAGTGTACTCTTGACTGAAGCTTTCTTT.

This chain joins TRBV7-6 and TRBJ1-1, with 8 bases aligning to TRBD1. Trimming cost V 0 bases and J 5 bases; bases outside gene matches: 5. Germline assignment: CDR1 SGHVS and CDR2 FNYEAQ. The length of the CDR3 is 15 residues. This CDR3 is CASSLALTGGTEAFF. CDR3 sequence (DNA): TGTGCCAGCAGCTTAGCTCTAACAGGGGGTACTGAAGCTTTCTTT.

V and J are TRBV7-3 and TRBJ1-1; D unclear. V gave up 5 bases and J gave up 7 bases, with 17 bases separating them. From germline, CDR1 is SGHTA and CDR2 FQGTGA. The CDR3 is 14 amino acids. In DNA form, the CDR3 reads TGTGCCAGCAGCCCCTCAGGCCCCTCTAGTGAAGCTTTCTTT. Its protein product is CASSPSGPSSEAFF.

This clone was seen just once. CDR3 sequence: CASSLLLAGGPRYEQFF. CDR3 in DNA: TGTGCCAGCAGTCTATTACTAGCGGGAGGGCCTAGGTATGAGCAGTTCTTC. The J gene is TRBJ2-1, the V gene TRBV28; TRBD2 aligns across 13 bases. Trimming at V came to 5 bases and at J to 8 bases, leaving 12 bases not matched to a gene. Germline assignment: CDR1 MDHEN and CDR2 SYDVKM. This CDR3 has 17 residues.

This chain connects TRBV7-2 to TRBJ2-3, with D possibly matching TRBD1 (6 bases). Germline-derived CDR1 and CDR2 are SGHTA and FQGNSA. V lost 3 bases to trimming and J lost 6 bases, with 16 bases between them. The CDR3 covers 15 residues. CDR3 loop: CASSFRPEGVDTQYF. The CDR3 DNA follows: TGTGCCAGCAGCTTCAGACCTGAGGGGGTGGATACGCAGTATTTT.

The chain carries TRBV7-2 and TRBJ2-7; TRBD2 might be the D (6 bases). Trimming shortened V by 6 bases and J by 3 bases, and 21 bases separated the two germline ends. The CDR3 is made up of 16 amino acids. CDR1 is SGHTA and CDR2 is FQGNSA in the germline V gene. The CDR3 loop reads CASSLPPPGLNYEQYF. CDR3 sequence (DNA): TGTGCCAGCAGTCTACCGCCCCCGGGACTCAACTACGAGCAGTACTTC.

The chain links TRBV5-4 to TRBJ2-4; D may be TRBD2 (6 bases). This CDR3 is 14 amino acids long. Trimming cost V 3 bases and J 2 bases, with 9 bases left between them. Germline CDR1 reads SGHNT; CDR2 reads YYREEE (reference sequence). Written as DNA, the CDR3 is TGTGCCAGCAGCTCGCGGGAACCCAAAAACATTCAGTACTTC. Encoded protein: CASSSREPKNIQYF.

This chain joins TRBV5-8 and TRBJ2-3; D may match TRBD1 or TRBD2 (6 bases each). Germline lookup yields CDR1 SGHTS and CDR2 YDEGEE. This CDR3 region has 16 residues. The V end was cut by 1 base, the J end by 4 bases, with 16 bases between. The DNA of the CDR3 is TGTGCCAGCAGCTTGTGGGGGGCCGGCGCGGCAGATACGCAGTATTTT. This translates into CASSLWGAGAADTQYF. The variable domain in full, completed from reference TRBV5-8 and TRBJ2-3, reads EAGVTQSPTHLIKTRGQQATLRCSPISGHTSVYWYQQALGLGLQFLLWYDEGEERNRGNFPPRFSGRQFPNYSSELNVNALELEDSALYLCASSLWGAGAADTQYFGPGTRLTVL.

The J gene is TRBJ2-5, the V gene TRBV6-5, with a weak D call TRBD1 (6 bases). Germline V CDR1 and CDR2: MNHEY, SVGAGI. V lost 6 bases, J lost 5 bases, and 13 bases lay in between. CDR3 length equals 13 residues. This chain's CDR3 is CASRTGPVETQYF. The CDR3 coding sequence is TGTGCCAGCAGGACAGGACCTGTTGAGACCCAGTACTTC.

The V gene is TRBV27, the J gene TRBJ2-1, with 12 bases matching TRBD2. Unmatched junction bases numbered 8, after V lost 5 bases and J lost 0 bases. Germline loops: CDR1 MNHEY, CDR2 SMNVEV (reference sequence). The CDR3 loop spans 18 amino acids. The CDR3 sequence is CASSRGLAGLSSYNEQFF. The CDR3 DNA reads as TGTGCCAGCAGTAGGGGACTAGCGGGTCTGAGCTCCTACAATGAGCAGTTCTTC.

The chain uses TRBV28 and TRBJ1-1, with D maybe TRBD1 (5 bases). There are 14 residues in the CDR3. Trimming stripped 7 bases from V and 1 base from J, with 13 bases between. The V gene's germline CDR1 is MDHEN and CDR2 SYDVKM. In DNA, the CDR3 is TGTGCCAGCACCCTACAGGCTCCGAACACTGAAGCTTTCTTT. Its translation is CASTLQAPNTEAFF.

The rearrangement uses TRBV11-1 and TRBJ1-1; D may be TRBD1 (6 bases). This CDR3 has 14 amino acids. Germline loops: CDR1 SGHAT, CDR2 FQDESV (reference sequence). V was clipped by 7 bases and J by 0 bases, with 12 bases between them. The CDR3 DNA reads TGTGCCAGCAAACGAGGACAGATGAACACTGAAGCTTTCTTT. This translates into CASKRGQMNTEAFF.

The V call is TRBV27, the J call TRBJ1-6; maybe TRBD1 (5 bases). Trimming took off 2 bases at V and 8 bases at J, with 10 bases between the two ends. Germline CDR1 reads MNHEY; CDR2 reads SMNVEV (reference sequence). This CDR3 is 14 amino acids long. The CDR3 protein is CASSLPGVDSPLHF. The CDR3 DNA reads TGTGCCAGCAGTTTACCGGGGGTAGATTCACCCCTCCACTTT.

The chain carries TRBV9 and TRBJ2-3; 8 nucleotides align to TRBD2. V shed 4 bases and J 0 bases; nucleotides not matched to a gene: 7. The CDR3 extends over 16 amino acids. CDR1 and CDR2 (germline): SGDLS, YYNGEE. The CDR3: CASSRREGISTDTQYF. CDR3 bases: TGTGCCAGCAGCCGTCGGGAGGGTATTAGCACAGATACGCAGTATTTT. Full variable domain (remainder filled in from reference TRBV9 and TRBJ2-3): DSGVTQTPKHLITATGQRVTLRCSPRSGDLSVYWYQQSLDQGLQFLIQYYNGEERAKGNILERFSAQQFPDLHSELNLSSLELGDSALYFCASSRREGISTDTQYFGPGTRLTVL.

The chain recombines TRBV4-1 with TRBJ2-1, with a tentative D call TRBD2 (5 bases). Germline V gene lookup returns CDR1 MGHRA and CDR2 YSYEKL. The CDR3 consists of 14 residues. V was clipped by 3 bases and J by 6 bases, with 12 bases between them. Here the CDR3 DNA reads TGCGCCAGCAGCCAGCCGGACTTCCGCAATGAGCAGTTCTTC. Amino acid sequence: CASSQPDFRNEQFF.